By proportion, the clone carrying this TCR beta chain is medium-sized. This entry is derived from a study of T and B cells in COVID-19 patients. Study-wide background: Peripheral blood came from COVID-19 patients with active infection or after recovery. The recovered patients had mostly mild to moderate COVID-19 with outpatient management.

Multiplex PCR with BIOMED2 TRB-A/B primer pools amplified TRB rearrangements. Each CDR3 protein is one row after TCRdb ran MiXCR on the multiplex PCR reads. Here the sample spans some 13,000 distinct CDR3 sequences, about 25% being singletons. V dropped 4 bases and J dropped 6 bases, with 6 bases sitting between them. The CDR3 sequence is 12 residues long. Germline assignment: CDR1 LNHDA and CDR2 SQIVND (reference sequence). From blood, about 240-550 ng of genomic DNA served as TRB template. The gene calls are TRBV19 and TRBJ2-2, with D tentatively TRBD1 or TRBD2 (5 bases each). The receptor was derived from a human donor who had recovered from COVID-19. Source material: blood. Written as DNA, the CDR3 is TGTGCCAGTAGTAGGGGGTCCGGGGAGCTGTTTTTT. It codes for CASSRGSGELFF.